Sequencing of this T cell receptor (beta chain) was carried out in a study of cytomegalovirus exposure and HLA in healthy donors. This CDR3 is 13 amino acids long. Germline CDR1 is MGHRA and CDR2 is YSYEKL. The V end lost 0 bases, the J end lost 8 bases, and 10 bases lay between the germline ends. On this clone itself: Its specificity is not known.

Both 60 Vbeta primers and 13 Jbeta primers went into the PCR. The assay was immunoSEQ multiplex PCR, and TCRdb's table has in-frame clones only and misses some. The data show more than 150,000 clones, about four fifths seen once. Notes on the study in general: Reports indicate that TCR beta sequences accurately predicted the HLA-A and HLA-B alleles of most subjects. TCR beta chains numbering 164 were designated cytomegalovirus-associated. The authors later linked a missense DCLRE1C variant to TCR beta V- and J-gene trimming.

The source material was PBMCs. The rearrangement joins TRBV4-1 to TRBJ1-1, with D perhaps TRBD1 (5 bases). This clonotype was obtained from a girl aged 10 to 17 in good health and CMV-seropositive. The CDR3 here is CASSQDKGQEAFF. CDR3 coding DNA: TGCGCCAGCAGCCAAGATAAGGGGCAGGAAGCTTTCTTT.